This TCR beta chain was sequenced for a study of blood T cell repertoires in COVID-19. As for the study in general: Sites across the United States, Italy and Spain contributed samples from acute and convalescent COVID-19. PBMCs, B-cell-depleted T cells, or T cells were the source of the cDNA or gDNA that made up the material.

Original handling: Reference gene primers were amplified, and this amplification served to estimate nucleated cell counts. Assay: immunoSEQ multiplex PCR; the TCRdb copy retains only in-frame clones and omits some. Clonal size and the V and J genes are those of that table, whereas D and trimming came from the DNA. The data contain around 100,000 clones, roughly 84% of them singletons. The sample taken for sequencing was peripheral blood. The receptor was isolated from a man aged 60 to 69 with acute or convalescent COVID-19.

The CDR3 sequence: CASSSTGTGIYEQYF. The DNA for the CDR3 is TGCGCCAGCAGTTCCACCGGGACAGGGATTTACGAGCAGTACTTC. V gene TRBV10-1 combines with J gene TRBJ2-7; 9 nucleotides align to TRBD1. The CDR3 loop spans 15 amino acids. V lost 5 bases, J lost 4 bases, and 9 bases stayed unmatched. Looked up from germline, CDR1 is WNHNN and CDR2 is SYGVQD (reference sequence).